A selection of T cell receptor beta chains follows, all from one sample in a study of regulatory T cells in long-lasting Graves disease. TCRdb fed the multiplex PCR reads into MiXCR, producing one record per CDR3 protein. The sample holds roughly 400,000 distinct CDR3 sequences, 20% to 25% seen once. The sequenced sample was peripheral blood mononuclear cells (PBMCs), obtained when the disease was refractory, from a patient treated with antithyroid drugs. Source of these receptors: a female donor with Graves disease. Both conserved end residues are part of each CDR3. Each record gives: D gene, V gene, J gene, clone size, CDR3 protein, CDR3 DNA. D genes are given only for firm matches. Expanded clones get a size class; other rows say once, few or many, or leave the size out.

>TRBD2|TRBV5-1|TRBJ2-7|NA
CASSLISGNYEQYF
TGCGCCAGCAGCTTGATTAGCGGGAACTACGAGCAGTACTTC
>NA|TRBV6-1|TRBJ2-7|NA
CASSPSWESGEQYF
TGTGCCAGCAGTCCCTCCTGGGAGTCGGGCGAGCAGTACTTC
>NA|TRBV11-3|TRBJ1-2|many
CASSSPEDYGYTF
TGTGCCAGCAGCTCCCCCGAGGATTATGGCTACACCTTC
>NA|TRBV5-1|TRBJ2-5|NA
CASSSWTRGETQYF
TGCGCCAGCAGCTCCTGGACGAGGGGGGAGACCCAGTACTTC
>NA|TRBV29-1|TRBJ2-1|NA
CSVDALARNEQFF
TGCAGCGTTGATGCACTAGCTAGAAATGAGCAGTTCTTC
>NA|TRBV12-3/TRBV12-4|TRBJ1-1|few
CASSPRGGIMNTEAFF
TGTGCCAGCAGTCCGAGGGGGGGCATCATGAACACTGAAGCTTTCTTT
>NA|TRBV2|TRBJ2-5|many
CASSKGYGETQYF
TGTGCCAGCAGTAAAGGGTACGGAGAGACCCAGTACTTC
>NA|TRBV15|TRBJ1-1|many
CATSRDRTVGTEAFF
TGTGCCACCAGCAGAGATCGCACAGTGGGCACTGAAGCTTTCTTT
>NA|TRBV7-9|TRBJ2-2|NA
CASSQEGTPNTGELFF
TGTGCCAGCAGCCAGGAGGGGACTCCGAACACCGGGGAGCTGTTTTTT
>NA|TRBV12-3/TRBV12-4|TRBJ2-3|once
CASSLGGLRDTQYF
TGTGCCAGCAGTTTAGGGGGCCTCCGGGATACGCAGTATTTT
>TRBD1|TRBV29-1|TRBJ2-7|NA
CSVWTGVYEQYF
TGCAGCGTTTGGACAGGGGTCTACGAGCAGTACTTC
>NA|TRBV4-1|TRBJ2-5|few
CASSDVGKSQETQYF
TGCGCCAGCAGCGACGTGGGAAAATCCCAAGAGACCCAGTACTTC
>NA|TRBV7-2|TRBJ2-7|many
CASSPTGSYEQYF
TGTGCCAGCAGCCCTACAGGCTCCTACGAGCAGTACTTC
>TRBD2|TRBV20-1|TRBJ2-7|many
CSGTSGSVDEQYF
TGCAGTGGGACTAGCGGGAGTGTGGACGAGCAGTACTTC
>TRBD2|TRBV7-9|TRBJ2-7|many
CASSRALADSYEQYF
TGTGCCAGCAGTAGGGCACTAGCGGACTCCTACGAGCAGTACTTC
>NA|TRBV7-2|TRBJ2-7|NA
CANSLAAGLSYEQYF
TGTGCCAACAGCTTAGCGGCGGGATTGTCCTACGAGCAGTACTTC
>TRBD1|TRBV20-1|TRBJ2-2|NA
CSARGPKGQGGTEELFF
TGCAGTGCTAGGGGGCCAAAAGGACAGGGGGGCACCGAGGAGCTGTTTTTT
>NA|TRBV29-1|TRBJ2-2|few
CSVEDPISGELFF
TGCAGCGTTGAAGATCCGATTTCCGGGGAGCTGTTTTTT
>NA|TRBV7-8|TRBJ1-6|NA
CASSSDSGNSPLHF
TGTGCCAGCAGCTCAGACAGTGGTAATTCACCCCTCCACTTT
>NA|TRBV7-2|TRBJ2-5|many
CASSLAVGTQETQYF
TGTGCCAGCAGCTTAGCTGTAGGGACCCAAGAGACCCAGTACTTC
>NA|TRBV5-6|TRBJ1-1|NA
CASSTGFTEAFF
TGTGCCAGCAGCACAGGGTTCACTGAAGCTTTCTTT
>TRBD1|TRBV28|TRBJ2-5|many
CASSLPGQGQETQYF
TGTGCCAGCAGTTTACCGGGACAGGGTCAAGAGACCCAGTACTTC
>TRBD2|TRBV30|TRBJ2-2|few
CAWSVPSGMTGELFF
TGTGCCTGGAGTGTACCTAGCGGGATGACCGGGGAGCTGTTTTTT
>NA|TRBV6-1|TRBJ2-3|NA
CASGQEGQYF
TGTGCCAGCGGTCAGGAGGGGCAGTATTTT
>NA|TRBV5-1|TRBJ2-7|many
CASSLGGDLLEQYF
TGCGCCAGCAGCTTGGGCGGGGACCTACTCGAGCAGTACTTC
>NA|TRBV19|TRBJ1-5|NA
CATRTGTTSNQPQHF
TGTGCCACCCGAACCGGGACAACAAGCAATCAGCCCCAGCATTTT
>TRBD2|TRBV28|TRBJ2-7|many
CASRKREGGTYEQYF
TGTGCCAGCAGGAAGCGGGAGGGGGGGACCTACGAGCAGTACTTC
>NA|TRBV28|TRBJ2-7|few
CASSLLGERAWEQYF
TGTGCCAGCAGTTTGTTAGGGGAAAGGGCTTGGGAGCAGTACTTC
>TRBD2|TRBV3-1|TRBJ2-1|NA
CASSPRSGKLGNEQFF
TGTGCCAGCAGCCCCCGTAGCGGGAAATTAGGCAATGAGCAGTTCTTC
>NA|TRBV7-6|TRBJ2-2|NA
CASSPLRDGTGELFF
TGTGCCAGCAGCCCCTTGCGGGACGGCACCGGGGAGCTGTTTTTT
>NA|TRBV14|TRBJ2-2|few
CASRRSGSGVTGELFF
TGTGCCAGCAGACGTAGTGGATCAGGGGTCACCGGGGAGCTGTTTTTT
>NA|TRBV25-1|TRBJ1-4|many
CASNHGQKNEKLFF
TGTGCCAGCAACCATGGACAGAAGAATGAAAAACTGTTTTTT